This T cell receptor beta chain was sequenced for a study of beta chain features in type 1 diabetes. General study findings and limits: Across all four CD4+ subsets, people with type 1 diabetes showed modestly shorter TCRB CDR3s.

Worth noting for this clone: The antigen is not known. Different DNA sequences within this sample yield the same CDR3.

The CDR3 consists of 14 residues. V lost 6 bases and J lost 0; bases outside the gene matches: 2. CDR1 and CDR2 from the germline V gene are SQVTM and ANQGSEA. Sequencing targeted expressed TCRB transcripts, as all isolated RNA had been reverse transcribed. The data were produced by immunoSEQ multiplex PCR, yet TCRdb's version contains in-frame clones alone and is incomplete. The sample has about 340,000 clones; approximately 15% are singletons. The sequence came from a woman aged 18-29 years with type 1 diabetes. This chain connects TRBV29-1 to TRBJ2-3; 11 positions match TRBD2. Sequences were obtained from naive CD4+ T cells from blood. CDR3 sequence reads: CSVRTSGSTDTQYF. The CDR3, as DNA: TGCAGCGTCAGGACTAGCGGGAGCACAGATACGCAGTATTTT.